This TCR beta chain was recovered during a study of blood T cell repertoires in COVID-19. Authors' methods: Reference gene primer amplification gave nucleated cell count estimates. The data were produced by immunoSEQ multiplex PCR, yet TCRdb's version contains in-frame clones alone and is incomplete. V and J calls and clone size are given by that table; D and trimming were obtained from the DNA. The sample includes approximately 250,000 clones, around 80% of them seen just once. V trimming: 8 bases; J trimming: 11 bases; junction bases outside the gene matches: 12. The CDR3 consists of 13 residues. The clonotype originates from a woman aged 40 to 50 who had recovered from COVID-19. V is TRBV12-3 or TRBV12-4 and J is TRBJ1-1, with 9 bases matching TRBD1. Specimen: peripheral blood. The CDR3 loop reads CASQGGTGRSAFF. CDR3 coding DNA: TGTGCCAGCCAGGGGGGGACAGGGAGGTCGGCTTTCTTT.